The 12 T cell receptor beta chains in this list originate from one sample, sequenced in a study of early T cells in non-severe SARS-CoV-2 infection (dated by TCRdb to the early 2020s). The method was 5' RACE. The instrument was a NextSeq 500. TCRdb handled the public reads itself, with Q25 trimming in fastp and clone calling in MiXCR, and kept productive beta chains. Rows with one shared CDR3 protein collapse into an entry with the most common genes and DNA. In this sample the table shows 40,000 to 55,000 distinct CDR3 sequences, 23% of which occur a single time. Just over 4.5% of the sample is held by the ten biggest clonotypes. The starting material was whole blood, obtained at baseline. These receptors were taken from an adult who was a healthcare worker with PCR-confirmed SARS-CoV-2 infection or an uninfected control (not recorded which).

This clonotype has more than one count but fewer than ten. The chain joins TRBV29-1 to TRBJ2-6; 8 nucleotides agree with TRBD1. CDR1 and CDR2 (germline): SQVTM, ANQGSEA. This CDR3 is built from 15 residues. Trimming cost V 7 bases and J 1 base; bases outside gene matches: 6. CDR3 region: CSADRGLSGANVLTF. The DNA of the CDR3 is TGCAGCGCTGACAGGGGCCTATCTGGGGCCAACGTCCTGACTTTC.

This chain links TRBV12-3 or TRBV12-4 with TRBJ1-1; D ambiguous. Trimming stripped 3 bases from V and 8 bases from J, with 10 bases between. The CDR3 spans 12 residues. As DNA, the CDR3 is TGTGCCAGCAGTTTCGAGGTTCGCGAAGCTTTCTTT. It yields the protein CASSFEVREAFF.

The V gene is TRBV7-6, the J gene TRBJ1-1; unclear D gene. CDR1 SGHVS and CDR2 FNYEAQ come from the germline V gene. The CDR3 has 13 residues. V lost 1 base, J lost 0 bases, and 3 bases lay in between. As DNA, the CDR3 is TGTGCCAGCAGCTTAGAGGTGAACACTGAAGCTTTCTTT. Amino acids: CASSLEVNTEAFF.

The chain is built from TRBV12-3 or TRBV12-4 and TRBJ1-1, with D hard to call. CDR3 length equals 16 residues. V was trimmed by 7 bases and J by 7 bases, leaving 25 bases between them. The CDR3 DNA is TGTGCCAGCACTACCCTAGAGTCATCTACCCAATTTGAAGCTTTCTTT. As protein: CASTTLESSTQFEAFF.

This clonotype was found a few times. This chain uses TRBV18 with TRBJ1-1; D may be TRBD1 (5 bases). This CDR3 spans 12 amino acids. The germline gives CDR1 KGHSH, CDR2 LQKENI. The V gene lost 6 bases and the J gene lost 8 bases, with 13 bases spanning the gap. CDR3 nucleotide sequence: TGTGCCAGCTCCCCCGTCTGGGGGGAAGCTTTCTTT. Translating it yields CASSPVWGEAFF.

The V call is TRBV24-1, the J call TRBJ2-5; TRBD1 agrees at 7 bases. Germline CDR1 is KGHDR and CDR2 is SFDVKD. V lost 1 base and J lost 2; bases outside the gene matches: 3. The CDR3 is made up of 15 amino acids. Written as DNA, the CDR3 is TGTGCCACCAGTGATTTACGACAGGGTCAAGAGACCCAGTACTTC. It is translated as CATSDLRQGQETQYF.

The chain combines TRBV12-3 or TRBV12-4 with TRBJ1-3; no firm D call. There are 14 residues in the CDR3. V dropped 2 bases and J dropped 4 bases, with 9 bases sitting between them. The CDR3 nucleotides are TGTGCCAGCAGTTTACTCTTTTTGGGAAACACCATATATTTT. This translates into CASSLLFLGNTIYF.

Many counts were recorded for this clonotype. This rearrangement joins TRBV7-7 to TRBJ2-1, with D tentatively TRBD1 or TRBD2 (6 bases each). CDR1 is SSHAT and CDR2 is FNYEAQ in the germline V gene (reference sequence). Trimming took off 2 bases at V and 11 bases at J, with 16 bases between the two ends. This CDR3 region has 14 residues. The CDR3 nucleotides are TGTGCCAGCAGCTTACGGGGGCCCCCAAATCAGCAGTTCTTC. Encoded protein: CASSLRGPPNQQFF.

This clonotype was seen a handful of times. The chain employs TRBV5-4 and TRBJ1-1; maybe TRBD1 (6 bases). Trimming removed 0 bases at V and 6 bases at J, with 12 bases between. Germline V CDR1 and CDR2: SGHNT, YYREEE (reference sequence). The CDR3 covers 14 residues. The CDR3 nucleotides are TGTGCCAGCAGCTTGGCCTCAGGGGAGGCTGAAGCTTTCTTT. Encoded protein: CASSLASGEAEAFF.

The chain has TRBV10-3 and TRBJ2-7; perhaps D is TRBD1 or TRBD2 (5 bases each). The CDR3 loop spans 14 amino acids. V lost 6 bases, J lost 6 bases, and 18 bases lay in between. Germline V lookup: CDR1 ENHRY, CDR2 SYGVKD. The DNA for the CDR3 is TGTGCCATCAGGCCGGGACGAAATTTGGGCGAGCAGTACTTC. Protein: CAIRPGRNLGEQYF.

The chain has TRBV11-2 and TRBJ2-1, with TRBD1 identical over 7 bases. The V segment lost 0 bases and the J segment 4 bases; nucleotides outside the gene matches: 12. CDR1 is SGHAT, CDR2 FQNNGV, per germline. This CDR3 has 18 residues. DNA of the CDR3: TGTGCCAGCAGCTTAGATGAGGTTAGGACAGGTCTTTACAATGAGCAGTTCTTC. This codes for CASSLDEVRTGLYNEQFF.

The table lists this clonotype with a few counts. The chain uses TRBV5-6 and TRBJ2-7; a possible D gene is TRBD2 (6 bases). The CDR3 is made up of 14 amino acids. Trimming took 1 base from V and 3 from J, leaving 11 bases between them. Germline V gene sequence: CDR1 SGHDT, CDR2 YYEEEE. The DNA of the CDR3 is TGTGCCAGCAGCTTGCCTGTGGGGGGCTACGAGCAGTACTTC. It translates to CASSLPVGGYEQYF.